Listed here are 14 T cell receptor beta chains from one sample, sequenced in a study of shared clonotypes between healthy human individuals. The data were produced by immunoSEQ multiplex PCR, yet TCRdb's version contains in-frame clones alone and is incomplete. The table includes about 2.3 million clones, about 92% detected once. The sample was naive CD4+ T cells from PBMCs. Subset in this sample: CD45RA+ positively selected. These TCRs come from a man in his late teens or twenties in good health. Some clones in this sample may be carry-over from other donors' samples.

Concerning this clone: This sample also contains other DNA sequences that code for the same CDR3. V usage is TRBV9 and J usage is TRBJ2-1, with unresolved D. Looked up from germline, CDR1 is SGDLS and CDR2 is YYNGEE. This CDR3 has 13 amino acids. V shed 0 bases and J shed 4 bases, with 5 bases lying between them. CDR3 nucleotides: TGTGCCAGCAGCGTAGACAGATACAATGAGCAGTTCTTC. Translated: CASSVDRYNEQFF.

The rearrangement joins TRBV5-4 to TRBJ2-5; TRBD2 agrees at 10 bases. Gene TRBJ2-7 matches the end of the DNA better, so the J call may be wrong. The CDR3 has 15 amino acids. The germline gives CDR1 SGHNT, CDR2 YYREEE (reference sequence). CDR3 sequence reads: CASSLVRGLAREQYF. CDR3 in DNA: TGTGCCAGCAGCTTGGTCCGGGGACTAGCGCGCGAGCAGTACTTC.

The chain uses TRBV6-5 and TRBJ2-5; the D gene is possibly TRBD1 (6 bases). This CDR3 has 14 residues. V lost 4 bases and J 5 bases, leaving 14 bases between the germline ends. Germline V gene lookup returns CDR1 MNHEY and CDR2 SVGAGI. CDR3 sequence (DNA): TGTGCCAGCAGTTCAACAGGGTTCCTGGAGACCCAGTACTTC. This codes for CASSSTGFLETQYF.

On this clone itself: The same CDR3 is also encoded by other DNA sequences in this sample. The chain uses TRBV9 and TRBJ1-2; perhaps TRBD1 as D (5 bases). The V gene lost 2 bases and the J gene lost 5 bases, with 10 bases spanning the gap. The CDR3 covers 13 residues. Germline V lookup: CDR1 SGDLS, CDR2 YYNGEE. CDR3: CASSVEEGYGYTF. In DNA form, the CDR3 reads TGTGCCAGCAGCGTCGAGGAGGGGTATGGCTACACCTTC.

V usage is TRBV25-1 and J usage is TRBJ1-1; possibly TRBD1 for D (6 bases). This CDR3 has 13 amino acids. Germline CDR1 and CDR2: MGHDK and SYGVNS. Trimming removed 6 bases at V and 1 base at J, with 9 bases between. Here the CDR3 DNA reads TGTGCCAGCAGATACAGGGCGAACACTGAAGCTTTCTTT. Encoded protein: CASRYRANTEAFF.

The chain uses TRBV7-9 and TRBJ2-3, with 8 bases fitting TRBD2. The CDR3 totals 13 residues. V trimming: 5 bases; J trimming: 7 bases; junction bases outside the gene matches: 5. In germline, CDR1 is SEHNR, CDR2 FQNEAQ (reference sequence). The DNA of the CDR3 is TGTGCCAGCAGCCTACCTAGCGGGTATACGCAGTATTTT. Encoded protein: CASSLPSGYTQYF. Supplemented by reference TRBV7-9 and TRBJ2-3, the full variable domain reads DTGVSQNPRHKITKRGQNVTFRCDPISEHNRLYWYRQTLGQGPEFLTYFQNEAQLEKSRLLSDRFSAERPKGSFSTLEIQRTEQGDSAMYLCASSLPSGYTQYFGPGTRLTVL.

This rearrangement joins TRBV7-9 to TRBJ2-4, with TRBD1 matching over 7 bases. Unmatched junction bases numbered 9, after V lost 3 bases and J lost 4 bases. The germline CDR1 and CDR2 sequences are SEHNR and FQNEAQ (reference sequence). CDR3 length equals 16 residues. In nucleotides, the CDR3 is TGTGCCAGCAGCTTCTTGTCCCCAGGGGGTAAAAACATTCAGTACTTC. Protein: CASSFLSPGGKNIQYF.

The chain combines TRBV28 with TRBJ1-1; no definite D call. From germline, CDR1 is MDHEN and CDR2 SYDVKM. The CDR3 runs to 13 residues. Trimming took 3 bases from V and 4 from J, leaving 9 bases between them. Written as DNA, the CDR3 is TGTGCCAGCAGTTTGTTGGTGGGCACTGAAGCTTTCTTT. It encodes CASSLLVGTEAFF. Using reference TRBV28 and TRBJ1-1 for the parts outside the CDR3, the full variable domain is DVKVTQSSRYLVKRTGEKVFLECVQDMDHENMFWYRQDPGLGLRLIYFSYDVKMKEKGDIPEGYSVSREKKERFSLILESASTNQTSMYLCASSLLVGTEAFFGQGTRLTVV.

The genes are TRBV5-4 and TRBJ2-5; D perhaps matches TRBD2 (5 bases). Looked up from germline, CDR1 is SGHNT and CDR2 is YYREEE (reference sequence). The CDR3 runs to 14 residues. V dropped 5 bases and J dropped 5 bases, with 16 bases sitting between them. As DNA, the CDR3 is TGTGCCAGCAGGGCGGGCTTCGAAGTCGAGACCCAGTACTTC. It codes for CASRAGFEVETQYF.

J is TRBJ2-3 and V is TRBV7-9; a possible D gene is TRBD2 (5 bases). CDR1 SEHNR and CDR2 FQNEAQ come from the germline V gene (reference sequence). V lost 4 bases to trimming and J lost 0 bases, with 11 bases between them. The CDR3 spans 15 residues. CDR3 sequence reads: CASSSWGESTDTQYF. CDR3 nucleotide sequence: TGTGCCAGCAGCTCCTGGGGAGAGAGCACAGATACGCAGTATTTT.

The gene calls are TRBV7-3 and TRBJ2-3; 8 bases are shared with TRBD2. The CDR3 sequence is 14 residues long. Trimming cost V 5 bases and J 1 base; bases outside gene matches: 2. Germline CDR1 and CDR2: SGHTA and FQGTGA. The DNA of the CDR3 is TGTGCCAGCAGCCAGACTAGCGGCACAGATACGCAGTATTTT. Amino acids: CASSQTSGTDTQYF.

The CDR3: CASTPSPGANVLTF. The CDR3 DNA follows: TGCGCCAGCACCCCCTCCCCTGGGGCCAACGTCCTGACTTTC. The chain couples TRBV5-1 to TRBJ2-6; D remains ambiguous. This CDR3 is built from 14 residues. Per the germline V gene, CDR1 is SGHRS and CDR2 is YFSETQ. With 6 bases removed from V and 2 bases from J, the gap between germline ends came to 9 bases.

The chain employs TRBV21-1 and TRBJ2-7; TRBD2, the table's D call, lacks a check against the DNA. TRBV21-1 is labeled a pseudogene. The CDR3 covers 20 residues. In nucleotides, the CDR3 is TGTGCCAGCAGCACGGGGGATAGGCGCCGCACCGAGGGGTGTTCCTACGAGCAGTACTTC. Amino acid sequence: CASSTGDRRRTEGCSYEQYF.

This clone occurred a few times. The genes are TRBV7-6 and TRBJ2-7, with TRBD1 as a possible D gene (5 bases). The germline V gene has CDR1 SGHVS and CDR2 FNYEAQ. CDR3 length equals 16 residues. V shed 0 bases and J shed 9 bases, with 21 bases lying between them. This chain's CDR3 is CASSLADNKYRLGQYF. CDR3 nucleotide sequence: TGTGCCAGCAGCTTAGCGGACAACAAGTATAGGTTAGGGCAGTACTTC.